This T cell receptor (beta chain) was sequenced for a study of blood T cell repertoires in COVID-19. The table came from immunoSEQ multiplex PCR; TCRdb's copy has only in-frame clones and leaves some out. Of some 300,000 clones detected, 75% to 90% appear once; the ten largest clones hold 1.5% to 2%. Membership in each cohort depended on participant-reported clinical history. This CDR3 contains 16 residues. Trimming shortened V by 1 base and J by 3 bases, and 13 bases separated the two germline ends. The germline gives CDR1 SGHRS, CDR2 YFSETQ. The sample was PBMCs or T cells enriched from blood (not recorded which). This chain links TRBV5-1 with TRBJ2-2; maybe TRBD2 (5 bases). This clonotype was sampled from a woman aged 40-49 years who had recovered from COVID-19. CDR3 nucleotide sequence: TGCGCCAGCAGCTTGTTATCCGGGGTGGACACCGGGGAGCTGTTTTTT. Its protein is CASSLLSGVDTGELFF.